These T cell receptor beta chains were read from a single sample in a study of neurological immune-mediated disorders. MiXCR was run by TCRdb on the 5' RACE reads, yielding one entry per CDR3 protein. The sample lists roughly 36,000 distinct CDR3 sequences, more than 3% seen once, with about 8% in the top ten. The sequencing input was PBMCs. These receptors all come from a woman aged 55-75 years with multiple sclerosis. Both conserved end residues are part of each CDR3. The D gene is left open where the match is weak. Size tells how often a clone was seen (once, few, many) or the class of an expanded clone, and some rows leave it out.

v_call	j_call	clone_size	d_call	cdr3_aa	cdr3_nt
TRBV20-1	TRBJ1-2	-	TRBD1	CSAGQGDDGYTF	TGCAGTGCGGGACAGGGGGACGATGGCTACACCTTC
TRBV5-1	TRBJ2-2	many	-	CASSLGHNTGELFF	TGCGCCAGCAGCTTGGGACATAACACCGGGGAGCTGTTTTTT
TRBV5-6	TRBJ2-3	many	TRBD2	CASYPRAGGTSTDTQYF	TGTGCCAGCTACCCCAGGGCGGGGGGCACTAGCACAGATACGCAGTATTTT
TRBV5-1	TRBJ2-1	many	-	CASYAGRGSYNEQFF	TGCGCCAGCTACGCTGGGAGAGGCTCCTACAATGAGCAGTTCTTC
TRBV20-1	TRBJ1-1	many	TRBD1	CSATDRVNTEAFF	TGCAGTGCCACAGACAGGGTGAACACTGAAGCTTTCTTT
TRBV20-1	TRBJ1-6	many	TRBD1	CSARAPPGQGFNSPLHF	TGCAGTGCTAGAGCTCCGCCGGGACAGGGTTTCAATTCACCCCTCCACTTT
TRBV27	TRBJ1-2	many	-	CASSSRGANYGYTF	TGTGCCAGCAGTTCTCGAGGCGCTAACTATGGCTACACCTTC
TRBV2	TRBJ2-3	many	TRBD2	CASWPASGGAGTDTQYF	TGTGCCAGCTGGCCCGCTAGCGGGGGGGCAGGAACAGATACGCAGTATTTT
TRBV19	TRBJ2-7	-	TRBD1	CASSLPSGQGRDEQYF	TGTGCCAGTAGTCTACCCTCCGGACAGGGACGGGACGAGCAGTACTTC
TRBV3-1	TRBJ1-1	-	-	CASSQRPRRRNTEAFF	TGTGCCAGCAGCCAACGACCCAGACGGAGAAACACTGAAGCTTTCTTT
TRBV29-1	TRBJ2-7	many	TRBD1	CSVVVGRTGAYEQYF	TGCAGCGTTGTTGTAGGCCGGACAGGTGCTTACGAGCAGTACTTC
TRBV5-1	TRBJ2-5	many	TRBD2	CASNPGLAGEETQYF	TGCGCCAGCAACCCCGGTCTAGCGGGTGAGGAGACCCAGTACTTC
TRBV3-1	TRBJ2-1	many	-	CASSQVRPGSYNEQFF	TGTGCCAGCAGCCAAGTTCGCCCCGGCTCCTACAATGAGCAGTTCTTC
TRBV12-3/TRBV12-4	TRBJ2-7	many	-	CASSLAGPSYEQYF	TGTGCCAGCAGTTTGGCAGGGCCGTCCTACGAGCAGTACTTC
TRBV25-1	TRBJ1-1	many	-	CASSDSQRQMGRTEAFF	TGTGCCAGCAGTGATTCGCAGAGACAGATGGGGCGCACTGAAGCTTTCTTT
TRBV3-1	TRBJ1-3	many	-	CASSQDLGGPAGNTIYF	TGTGCCAGCAGCCAAGATCTAGGAGGACCGGCCGGAAACACCATATATTTT
TRBV7-8	TRBJ2-2	many	-	CASSRRDRANTGELFF	TGTGCCAGCAGCCGGAGGGACAGAGCGAACACCGGGGAGCTGTTTTTT
TRBV7-2	TRBJ1-1	many	-	CASSLVRANTEAFF	TGTGCCAGCAGCTTAGTCAGGGCGAACACTGAAGCTTTCTTT
TRBV12-3/TRBV12-4	TRBJ2-7	many	-	CASSSASEQYF	TGTGCCAGCAGTTCCGCGTCGGAGCAGTACTTC
TRBV29-1	TRBJ1-5	many	-	CSPLPGGNQPQHF	TGCAGCCCCCTCCCGGGTGGCAATCAGCCCCAGCATTTT
TRBV29-1	TRBJ2-1	many	-	CSVEFFGGAGNEQFF	TGCAGCGTTGAGTTTTTTGGGGGGGCAGGTAATGAGCAGTTCTTC
TRBV5-1	TRBJ1-1	many	-	CASSLGTTEAFF	TGCGCCAGCAGCCTGGGGACGACTGAAGCTTTCTTT
TRBV6-1	TRBJ2-5	many	-	CASSEQVTLSVETQYF	TGTGCCAGCAGTGAACAAGTCACCTTAAGCGTAGAGACCCAGTACTTC
TRBV27	TRBJ1-2	many	-	CASRRLSEPPGYTF	TGTGCCAGCCGGAGGTTGTCCGAGCCGCCCGGCTACACCTTC
TRBV6-5	TRBJ2-3	many	TRBD2	CASNRWTSGGTDTQYF	TGTGCCAGCAACCGTTGGACTAGCGGGGGCACAGATACGCAGTATTTT
TRBV14	TRBJ1-5	-	-	CASSRQPAGPQHF	TGTGCCAGCAGCAGACAGCCCGCGGGGCCCCAACATTTT
TRBV2	TRBJ2-3	few	-	CASKDVTNTQYF	TGTGCCAGCAAAGACGTCACCAATACGCAGTATTTT
TRBV5-1	TRBJ2-2	medium-sized	-	CASSLAIGTGELFF	TGCGCCAGCAGCTTGGCCATAGGAACCGGGGAGCTGTTTTTT
TRBV20-1	TRBJ2-5	many	-	CSARFRDAETQYF	TGCAGTGCTAGATTCCGGGACGCCGAGACCCAGTACTTC
TRBV7-9	TRBJ1-3	many	-	CASSFDAPGNTIYF	TGTGCCAGCAGCTTTGACGCACCCGGAAACACCATATATTTT
TRBV6-5	TRBJ1-5	-	-	CASSYTTGSDQPQHF	TGTGCCAGCAGTTACACCACAGGTTCCGATCAGCCCCAGCATTTT
TRBV20-1	TRBJ1-1	many	-	CSARVGDTEAFF	TGCAGTGCTAGAGTAGGGGACACTGAAGCTTTCTTT
TRBV20-1	TRBJ1-1	many	TRBD1	CSARDLGRGGMNTEAFF	TGCAGTGCTAGAGATCTGGGCAGGGGGGGGATGAACACTGAAGCTTTCTTT
TRBV7-2	TRBJ1-1	many	TRBD1	CASSPSPGGGTEAFF	TGTGCCAGCAGCCCGAGTCCAGGGGGGGGAACTGAAGCTTTCTTT
TRBV5-1	TRBJ2-3	many	TRBD2	CASSTPGLAILDTQYF	TGCGCCAGCAGCACCCCGGGACTAGCGATATTGGATACGCAGTATTTT
TRBV7-9	TRBJ1-1	many	-	CASSPLGHRGGTEAFF	TGTGCCAGCAGCCCGTTGGGACACCGGGGCGGCACTGAAGCTTTCTTT
TRBV16	TRBJ1-6	many	-	CASSQRDVNSPLHF	TGTGCCAGCAGCCAACGAGACGTTAATTCACCCCTCCACTTT
TRBV20-1	TRBJ1-5	many	TRBD1	CSARDSWVGVSNQPQHF	TGCAGTGCCCGGGACAGTTGGGTTGGGGTTAGCAATCAGCCCCAGCATTTT
TRBV3-1	TRBJ2-5	many	-	CASSQDDAGGETQYF	TGTGCCAGCAGCCAAGATGATGCAGGTGGAGAGACCCAGTACTTC
TRBV5-1	TRBJ2-1	many	-	CASSLGANNEQFF	TGCGCCAGCAGCTTGGGGGCCAACAATGAGCAGTTCTTC
TRBV12-3/TRBV12-4	TRBJ2-2	few	TRBD2	CASSSPGTKFTGELFF	TGTGCCAGCAGTTCGCCCGGGACTAAATTCACCGGGGAGCTGTTTTTT
TRBV20-1	TRBJ1-1	many	TRBD1	CSARAGTGGNTEAFF	TGCAGTGCTAGAGCCGGGACAGGGGGGAACACTGAAGCTTTCTTT
TRBV5-1	TRBJ2-7	many	TRBD1	CASSIQGLSEQYF	TGCGCCAGCAGCATACAGGGGCTGAGCGAGCAGTACTTC
TRBV5-1	TRBJ2-1	many	-	CASSLVGGSYNEQFF	TGCGCCAGCAGCTTGGTAGGGGGCTCCTACAATGAGCAGTTCTTC
TRBV5-1	TRBJ2-2	many	-	CASSSYRVGNTGELFF	TGCGCCAGCAGCTCCTATAGGGTCGGGAACACCGGGGAGCTGTTTTTT
TRBV5-1	TRBJ2-5	many	TRBD1	CASSLPTGVQETQYF	TGCGCCAGCAGCCTGCCAACAGGGGTCCAAGAGACCCAGTACTTC
TRBV6-5	TRBJ2-7	few	-	CASKGIYEQYF	TGTGCCAGCAAGGGCATCTACGAGCAGTACTTC
TRBV3-1	TRBJ2-5	many	TRBD2	CASSREPGLAQETQYF	TGTGCCAGCAGTCGAGAACCTGGACTAGCGCAAGAGACCCAGTACTTC
TRBV29-1	TRBJ2-2	many	-	CSTMDNANTGELFF	TGCAGCACAATGGACAATGCGAACACCGGGGAGCTGTTTTTT
TRBV20-1	TRBJ1-1	many	-	CSASSTYATFF	TGCAGTGCTAGCTCCACGTACGCGACTTTCTTT
TRBV6-1	TRBJ1-5	many	-	CASSEGVGGGNQPQHF	TGTGCCAGCAGTGAAGGAGTCGGGGGAGGCAATCAGCCCCAGCATTTT
TRBV14	TRBJ2-1	many	TRBD1	CASSRDRGPYNEQFF	TGTGCCAGCAGCCGCGACAGGGGGCCCTACAATGAGCAGTTCTTC
TRBV7-8	TRBJ2-1	many	TRBD2	CASSLVAGNEQFF	TGTGCCAGCAGCTTGGTAGCGGGGAATGAGCAGTTCTTC
TRBV20-1	TRBJ2-1	many	-	CSARGVGAGQFF	TGCAGTGCTAGGGGAGTTGGGGCGGGGCAGTTCTTC